A selection of T cell receptor beta chains follows, all from one sample in a study of T cell responses to AZD1222 COVID-19 vaccine. Generated by immunoSEQ multiplex PCR, the TCRdb table keeps only in-frame clones and is missing some. The data show roughly 120,000 clones, about 90% seen once. Sequencing was performed on peripheral blood, taken on day 0 of AZD1222 vaccination. All receptors derive from an adult in good health. CDR3s include the opening cysteine and the closing phenylalanine or tryptophan. D genes are given only for firm matches. Clone size is not always given. Where it is, it says once, few, many or a class for expanded clones.

V	size	D	J	DNA	CDR3
TRBV19	-	-	TRBJ1-5	TGTGCCAGTAGTTCTCGGACGGATCAGCCCCAGCATTTT	CASSSRTDQPQHF
TRBV28	-	-	TRBJ1-1	TGTGCCAGCGGAGGAGGTGAAGCTTTCTTT	CASGGGEAFF
TRBV6-5	-	TRBD1	TRBJ2-5	TGTGCCAGCAGTACCGGGACAGGGGTGGTGACCCAGTACTTC	CASSTGTGVVTQYF
TRBV13	-	TRBD2	TRBJ2-7	TGTGCCAGCAGCTTCCTAGCGGCCTCCTACGAGCAGTACTTC	CASSFLAASYEQYF
TRBV14	few	-	TRBJ2-1	TGTGCCAGCAGCCGCCGACTAGAGGGTGAGCAGTTCTTC	CASSRRLEGEQFF
TRBV19	few	-	TRBJ1-3	TGTGCCAGTAGTCAAGGAGGACGAAACACCATATATTTT	CASSQGGRNTIYF
TRBV4-2	-	TRBD2	TRBJ2-7	TGTGCCAGCAGCCAAGATCCTAGCGGGGGGTACGAGCAGTACTTC	CASSQDPSGGYEQYF
TRBV7-3	-	-	TRBJ1-1	TGTGCCAGCAGCCATCCGGGGGGACTTTCGAACACTGAAGCTTTCTTT	CASSHPGGLSNTEAFF
TRBV2	-	-	TRBJ1-3	TGTGCCAGCATACAGGGTACGGGAAACACCATATATTTT	CASIQGTGNTIYF
TRBV7-3	-	TRBD2	TRBJ2-3	TGTGCCAGCAGCTTACAAAGCGGGGGGGCAGATACGCAGTATTTT	CASSLQSGGADTQYF
TRBV7-2	once	TRBD1	TRBJ2-3	TGTGCCAGCAGCTTCCTGGGGGGACAGGTCACAGATACGCAGTATTTT	CASSFLGGQVTDTQYF